These 31 T cell receptor beta chains were all obtained from the same sample, sequenced in a study of a mutant IDH1 vaccine in newly diagnosed glioma. Time point described: week 5, during vaccination. One vaccine dose held 300 ug of mutant IDH1 20-mer peptide and came with topical imiquimod. TCRdb's copy holds only in-frame clones and misses some; the assay was immunoSEQ multiplex PCR. The sample holds 39,000 or so clones, 75% to 85% seen once. Antigens for these TCRs are unknown. Sequenced material: PBMCs, taken from a glioma patient whose treatment included an IDH1 peptide vaccine. The receptor source for this set is a man aged 35-49 years with glioma.

A few counts support this clone. The gene calls are TRBV7-3 and TRBJ2-1, with 11 bases fitting TRBD2. Trimming cost V 4 bases and J 7 bases; bases outside gene matches: 6. CDR1 is SGHTA and CDR2 is FQGTGA in the germline V gene. This CDR3 contains 15 residues. In nucleotides, the CDR3 is TGTGCCAGCAGCTCCCAGACTAGCGGGGTTAATGAGCAGTTCTTC. It specifies CASSSQTSGVNEQFF.

This clone was seen once. The rearrangement links TRBV11-1 to TRBJ1-4, with D hard to call. Trimming cost V 5 bases and J 0 bases, with 10 bases left between them. The germline V gene encodes CDR1 SGHAT and CDR2 FQDESV (reference sequence). The CDR3 is 15 residues long. This chain's CDR3 is CASSRWGATNEKLFF. For the CDR3, the DNA is TGTGCCAGCAGCCGTTGGGGTGCAACTAATGAAAAACTGTTTTTT.

The chain employs TRBV6-5 and TRBJ1-5, with 10 bases matching TRBD1. J lost 7 bases, V lost 4 bases, and 10 bases had no gene match. CDR3 length: 16 amino acids. Looked up from germline, CDR1 is MNHEY and CDR2 is SVGAGI. The CDR3 protein is CASSLGDRGPRQPQHF. DNA of the CDR3: TGTGCCAGCAGTTTAGGCGACAGGGGGCCGAGGCAGCCCCAGCATTTT.

V and J are TRBV23-1 and TRBJ2-1, with D unresolved. TRBV23-1 is flagged as an ORF with uncertain function. The CDR3 has 11 residues. Trimming removed 3 bases from V and 6 bases from J, with 3 bases in between. The CDR3 region is CASSHTNEQFF. The DNA of the CDR3 is TGCGCCAGCAGTCACACCAATGAGCAGTTCTTC.

The V call is TRBV2, the J call TRBJ2-7, with 7 bases aligning to TRBD1. Germline CDR1 SNHLY, CDR2 FYNNEI. The trim removed 10 bases at V and 4 bases at J, leaving 13 bases unmatched. This CDR3 is 14 amino acids long. The CDR3 spells CATKISRDSYEQYF. DNA of the CDR3: TGTGCCACAAAAATTTCCCGGGACAGTTACGAGCAGTACTTC.

The gene calls are TRBV5-1 and TRBJ1-2; 11 positions match TRBD1. Trimming cost V 4 bases and J 9 bases; bases outside gene matches: 11. The germline V gene encodes CDR1 SGHRS and CDR2 YFSETQ. This CDR3 is built from 15 residues. CDR3 region: CASSQQGTGGTRYTF. As DNA, the CDR3 is TGCGCCAGCAGCCAGCAAGGGACAGGGGGAACTCGCTACACCTTC.

The chain recombines TRBV28 with TRBJ2-7; TRBD1 is a possible D gene (6 bases). The V end was cut by 3 bases, the J end by 2 bases, with 11 bases between. The CDR3 is 14 amino acids. Germline V lookup: CDR1 MDHEN, CDR2 SYDVKM. This CDR3 is CASSLEQGAYEQYF. The CDR3 DNA reads TGTGCCAGCAGTTTGGAACAGGGTGCCTACGAGCAGTACTTC.

CDR3 DNA: TGTGCCAGCACTACCGGACAGGGGATTCGCGAGCAGTACTTC. This gives the protein CASTTGQGIREQYF. The chain uses TRBV6-1 and TRBJ2-7; 9 bases are shared with TRBD1. There are 14 residues in the CDR3. Germline CDR1 reads MNHNS; CDR2 reads SASEGT. With V trimmed by 7 bases and J by 6 bases, 10 bases remained unmatched.

The rearrangement joins TRBV23-1 to TRBJ2-7; D is possibly TRBD2 (5 bases). TRBV23-1 is an ORF, with its function uncertain. This CDR3 has 18 amino acids. V lost 7 bases, J lost 2 bases, and 27 bases lay in between. Written as DNA, the CDR3 is TGCGCCAGCACCCTTTCGGATATGAGGGAAAGCAACGCCTACGAGCAGTACTTC. This sequence encodes CASTLSDMRESNAYEQYF.

The V and J genes are TRBV6-5 and TRBJ1-2; tentatively, D is TRBD1 (5 bases). CDR1 and CDR2 from the germline V gene are MNHEY and SVGAGI. Trimming cost V 6 bases and J 8 bases, with 16 bases left between them. This CDR3 has 13 residues. This chain's CDR3 is CASSQGLLLGYTF. CDR3 bases: TGTGCCAGCAGCCAGGGACTGCTTTTGGGCTACACCTTC.

V and J are TRBV5-6 and TRBJ1-2, with a tentative D call TRBD1 (6 bases). The CDR3 totals 14 residues. Trimming took off 1 base at V and 4 bases at J, with 11 bases between the two ends. Germline CDR1 and CDR2: SGHDT and YYEEEE. In DNA, the CDR3 is TGTGCCAGCAGCTTGAACAGGGTGTCCTATGGCTACACCTTC. Its protein is CASSLNRVSYGYTF.

The chain combines TRBV6-6 with TRBJ2-1, with D hard to call. CDR1 is MNHNY and CDR2 is SVGAGI in the germline V gene (reference sequence). V was shortened by 2 bases and J by 5 bases, with 1 base between the two germline ends. The CDR3 spans 11 residues. CDR3 nucleotide sequence: TGTGCCAGCAGTTACCACAATGAGCAGTTCTTC. This encodes CASSYHNEQFF.

The chain uses TRBV4-2 and TRBJ2-5; 7 bases are a match to TRBD2. V was pared by 3 bases and J by 4 bases, with 11 bases of the junction left unmatched. Germline V gives CDR1 LGHNA, CDR2 YNFKEQ. The CDR3 length is 16 residues. The CDR3 loop reads CASSHTGAGSSETQYF. CDR3 bases: TGTGCCAGCAGCCACACGGGAGCGGGGAGTTCAGAGACCCAGTACTTC.

V usage is TRBV18 and J usage is TRBJ1-2, with 10 nucleotides matching TRBD1. This CDR3 comprises 15 residues. With V trimmed by 5 bases and J by 5 bases, 8 bases remained unmatched. Germline V CDR1 and CDR2: KGHSH, LQKENI. The CDR3 spells CASSSGPGQGYGYTF. The CDR3 bases are TGTGCCAGCTCATCAGGACCGGGACAGGGGTATGGCTACACCTTC.

The V call is TRBV9, the J call TRBJ1-6; no clear D. Trimming removed 0 bases from V and 6 bases from J, with 4 bases in between. Germline V gene sequence: CDR1 SGDLS, CDR2 YYNGEE. The CDR3 covers 13 residues. CDR3 in DNA: TGTGCCAGCAGCGTAGCCCCTAATTCACCCCTCCACTTT. Translated, it gives CASSVAPNSPLHF.

The chain combines TRBV13 with TRBJ2-3; D call uncertain. Trimming removed 4 bases at V and 2 bases at J, with 4 bases between. Germline-derived CDR1 and CDR2 are PRHDT and FYEKMQ (reference sequence). The CDR3 runs 12 residues. The DNA for the CDR3 is TGTGCCAGCAGCTCTAACACAGATACGCAGTATTTT. Its protein is CASSSNTDTQYF.

The rearrangement uses TRBV5-1 and TRBJ2-7, with TRBD1 as a possible D gene (5 bases). V was trimmed by 4 bases and J by 5 bases, leaving 16 bases between them. The germline V gene encodes CDR1 SGHRS and CDR2 YFSETQ. The CDR3 sequence is 14 residues long. For the CDR3, the DNA is TGCGCCAGCAGCCCCAGAGGCAGGGCGGACGAGCAGTACTTC. It specifies CASSPRGRADEQYF. Full variable domain (remainder filled in from reference TRBV5-1 and TRBJ2-7): KAGVTQTPRYLIKTRGQQVTLSCSPISGHRSVSWYQQTPGQGLQFLFEYFSETQRNKGNFPGRFSGRQFSNSRSEMNVSTLELGDSALYLCASSPRGRADEQYFGPGTRLTVT.

The CDR3 sequence: CASSPRQEGGYTF. For the CDR3, the DNA is TGTGCCAGCAGCCCTCGACAGGAGGGGGGCTACACCTTC. The chain links TRBV7-2 to TRBJ1-2; a possible D gene is TRBD1 (6 bases). The CDR3 is made up of 13 amino acids. V was trimmed by 5 bases and J by 8 bases, leaving 15 bases between them. CDR1 SGHTA and CDR2 FQGNSA come from the germline V gene.

The chain has TRBV2 and TRBJ2-7; D may be TRBD1 (6 bases). The germline V gene encodes CDR1 SNHLY and CDR2 FYNNEI. The CDR3 runs to 16 residues. V dropped 4 bases and J dropped 7 bases, with 23 bases sitting between them. CDR3 DNA sequence: TGTGCCAGCAGTGCGAACCCGGGACAAAGGCTGGCTGAGCAGTACTTC. This sequence encodes CASSANPGQRLAEQYF.

This clone has only a few counts. One end of the junction is discordant with germline, which a read error may explain. The J gene is TRBJ2-7, the V gene TRBV4-2; no clear D gene. Germline CDR1 LGHNA, CDR2 YNFKEQ. This CDR3 has 13 amino acids. DNA for the CDR3: TGTGCCAGCAGCCAAGATCAATCCTTCGAGCAGTACTTC. Its protein product is CASSQDQSFEQYF.

This chain links TRBV2 with TRBJ2-3; D ambiguous. Trimming took 7 bases from V and 4 from J, leaving 6 bases between them. Germline V gene lookup returns CDR1 SNHLY and CDR2 FYNNEI. The CDR3 sequence is 11 residues long. The CDR3 region is CASKEADTQYF. The CDR3 DNA is TGTGCCAGCAAAGAGGCAGATACGCAGTATTTT.

This chain connects TRBV9 to TRBJ1-3, with TRBD1 as a possible D gene (5 bases). The CDR3 spans 15 residues. Trimming pared 4 bases from V and 0 bases from J, leaving 11 bases between. The germline CDR1 and CDR2 sequences are SGDLS and YYNGEE. The CDR3 DNA follows: TGTGCCAGCAGCCCACAGGCGGCCTCTGGAAACACCATATATTTT. This sequence encodes CASSPQAASGNTIYF.

The chain recombines TRBV30 with TRBJ1-3; no clear D gene. This CDR3 region has 16 residues. Trimming pared 2 bases from V and 0 bases from J, leaving 14 bases between. Germline CDR1 and CDR2: GTSNPN and SVGIG (reference sequence). CDR3 amino acids: CAWSLVGRDSGNTIYF. CDR3 nucleotide sequence: TGTGCCTGGAGTTTGGTGGGGAGGGACTCTGGAAACACCATATATTTT.

This clone was found a few times. The chain recombines TRBV11-2 with TRBJ2-2; no clear D. The CDR3 consists of 15 residues. With 2 bases removed from V and 0 bases from J, the gap between germline ends came to 7 bases. The germline CDR1 and CDR2 sequences are SGHAT and FQNNGV. The CDR3 sequence: CASSLWVSNTGELFF. The CDR3 DNA sequence: TGTGCCAGCAGCTTATGGGTCTCGAACACCGGGGAGCTGTTTTTT.

This chain connects TRBV30 to TRBJ1-2; 7 positions agree with TRBD1. The CDR3 consists of 14 residues. The V gene end was trimmed by 0 bases and the J gene end by 10 bases; junction bases not matched to a gene: 11. Germline V CDR1 and CDR2: GTSNPN, SVGIG (reference sequence). The CDR3 DNA reads TGTGCCTGGAGTGTTGGAGGGGCAGGGGGATACTACACCTTC. This encodes CAWSVGGAGGYYTF.

The V gene is TRBV11-2, the J gene TRBJ1-2; 7 nucleotides align to TRBD1. The CDR3 is 12 amino acids. Germline loops: CDR1 SGHAT, CDR2 FQNNGV. J lost 4 bases, V lost 4 bases, and 0 bases had no gene match. The CDR3 loop reads CASSSGGYGYTF. The CDR3 DNA reads TGTGCCAGCAGCTCAGGGGGCTATGGCTACACCTTC.

This clone was observed once. The V and J genes are TRBV29-1 and TRBJ2-3; maybe TRBD1 (6 bases). The CDR3 is 13 residues long. Germline V CDR1 and CDR2: SQVTM, ANQGSEA. V lost 4 bases, J lost 1 base, and 9 bases lay in between. Here the CDR3 reads CSVGTAGTDTQYF. The CDR3 DNA reads as TGCAGCGTTGGGACAGCCGGCACAGATACGCAGTATTTT.

The chain joins TRBV27 to TRBJ2-1; either TRBD1 or TRBD2 may supply D (5 bases each). The CDR3 is 14 residues long. V was trimmed by 1 base and J by 8 bases, leaving 12 bases between them. Germline V lookup: CDR1 MNHEY, CDR2 SMNVEV (reference sequence). The CDR3 here is CASSLLSGRDEQFF. The CDR3 DNA reads as TGTGCCAGCAGTTTATTGTCAGGGCGGGATGAGCAGTTCTTC.

The rearrangement links TRBV4-2 to TRBJ2-7; no definite D call. CDR3 length: 20 amino acids. Germline CDR1 LGHNA, CDR2 YNFKEQ. V dropped 1 base and J dropped 5 bases, with 30 bases sitting between them. The CDR3 bases are TGTGCCAGCAGCCAAGTCGAACCGGGCCCCGAGGCTTTGAAAAGGCACGAGCAGTACTTC. Translation: CASSQVEPGPEALKRHEQYF.

The chain employs TRBV25-1 and TRBJ1-2; D might be TRBD1 (5 bases). Looked up from germline, CDR1 is MGHDK and CDR2 is SYGVNS. The V end lost 4 bases, the J end lost 7 bases, and 7 bases lay between the germline ends. This CDR3 is 11 amino acids long. The CDR3 DNA follows: TGTGCCAGCAGTGCGACAGCTGGCTACACCTTC. It yields the protein CASSATAGYTF.

This CDR3 is CASSLIGEGYTF. CDR3 coding DNA: TGTGCCAGCAGCTTGATAGGGGAAGGCTACACCTTC. This rearrangement joins TRBV5-5 to TRBJ1-2, with a weak D call TRBD1 (5 bases). V was pared by 1 base and J by 8 bases, with 9 bases between. The CDR3 consists of 12 residues. The germline gives CDR1 SGHKS, CDR2 YYEKEE (reference sequence).